This T cell receptor beta chain was identified during a study of blood T cell repertoires in COVID-19. Study-wide background: The United States, Italy and Spain provided the acute and convalescent COVID-19 samples. Sources were T cells, B-cell-depleted T cells, or PBMCs; the material itself was cDNA or gDNA.

The CDR3 spans 14 residues. Trimming removed 2 bases from V and 2 bases from J, with 7 bases in between. Germline V gene lookup returns CDR1 MNHEY and CDR2 SMNVEV (reference sequence). In the source study's methods: Reference gene primers were amplified, and this amplification served to estimate nucleated cell counts. Using immunoSEQ multiplex PCR, the repertoire was profiled, and TCRdb retains in-frame clones only, with some absent. The DNA was the basis for D and trimming; V, J and clone size are from that table. This sample has about 160,000 clones; around four fifths occur once, and the top ten carry 2.2%. In this sample, this clone turned up once.

This receptor was taken from a man between 65 and 80 years old with acute or convalescent COVID-19. The chain links TRBV27 to TRBJ2-1, with D perhaps matching TRBD2 (5 bases). Sequencing used peripheral blood. CDR3 sequence reads: CASSLIGTYNEQFF. The DNA for the CDR3 is TGTGCCAGCAGTTTAATCGGGACCTACAATGAGCAGTTCTTC.